This T cell receptor beta chain is from a study of T cell responses to AZD1222 COVID-19 vaccine. Study overall: Pooled together were second doses at about 4 or about 12 weeks.

In regard to this clone: Its antigen is still unknown.

The germline CDR1 and CDR2 sequences are MNHEY and SVGAGI. V was clipped by 7 bases and J by 5 bases, with 11 bases between them. The CDR3 is made up of 12 amino acids. TCRdb keeps only in-frame clones here, not all; method: immunoSEQ multiplex PCR. This table has 90,000 to 120,000 clones, roughly 84% appearing once. General study points: Variant regions that are unmutated are reportedly the target of nearly half of spike-specific TCRs. CD4 TCRs associated with vaccination spanned spike, dominating at 160-218 and 743-854. Females made up more of the donors, who were largely white British, and clonal diversity may have come out too low.

This receptor was taken from an adult in good health. This specimen consisted of peripheral blood, obtained on day 0 of AZD1222 vaccination. The chain couples TRBV6-5 to TRBJ2-5, with D possibly being TRBD1 (8 bases). In DNA form, the CDR3 reads TGTGCCAGCAACAGGGGGGGGGAGACCCAGTACTTC. Encoded protein: CASNRGGETQYF.